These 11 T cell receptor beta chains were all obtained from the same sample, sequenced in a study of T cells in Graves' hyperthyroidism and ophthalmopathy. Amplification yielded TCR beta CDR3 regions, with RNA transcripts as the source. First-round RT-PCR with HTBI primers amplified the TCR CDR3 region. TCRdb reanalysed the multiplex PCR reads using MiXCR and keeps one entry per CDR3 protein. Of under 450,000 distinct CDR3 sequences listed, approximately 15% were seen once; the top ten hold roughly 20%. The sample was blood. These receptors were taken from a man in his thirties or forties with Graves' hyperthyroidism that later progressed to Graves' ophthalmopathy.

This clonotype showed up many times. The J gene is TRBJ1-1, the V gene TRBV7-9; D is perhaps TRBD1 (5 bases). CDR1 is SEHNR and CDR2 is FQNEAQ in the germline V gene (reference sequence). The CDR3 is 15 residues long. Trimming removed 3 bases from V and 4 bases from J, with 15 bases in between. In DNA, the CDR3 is TGTGCCAGCAGCTTTGGGACCCTTGACGTCACTGAAGCTTTCTTT. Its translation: CASSFGTLDVTEAFF.

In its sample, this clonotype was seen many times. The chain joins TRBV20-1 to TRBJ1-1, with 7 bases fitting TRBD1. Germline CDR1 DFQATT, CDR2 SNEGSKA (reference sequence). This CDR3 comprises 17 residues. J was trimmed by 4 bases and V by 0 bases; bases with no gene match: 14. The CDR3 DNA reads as TGCAGTGCTAGAGAGTCGGGCAGGGGGTTCGAAGGCACTGAAGCTTTCTTT. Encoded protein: CSARESGRGFEGTEAFF.

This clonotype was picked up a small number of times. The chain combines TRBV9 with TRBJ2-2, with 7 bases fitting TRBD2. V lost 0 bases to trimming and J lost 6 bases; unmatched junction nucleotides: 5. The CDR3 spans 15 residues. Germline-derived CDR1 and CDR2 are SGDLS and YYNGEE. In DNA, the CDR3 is TGTGCCAGCAGCGTAGACCGGGGGGTAGCCGGGGAGCTGTTTTTT. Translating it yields CASSVDRGVAGELFF.

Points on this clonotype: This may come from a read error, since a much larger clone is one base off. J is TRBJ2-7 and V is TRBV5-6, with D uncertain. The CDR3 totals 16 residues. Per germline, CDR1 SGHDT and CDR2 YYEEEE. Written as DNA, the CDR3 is TGTGCCAGCAGCTGGGGTTCCGGGTTTAGCTCCTACGAGCAGCACTTC. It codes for CASSWGSGFSSYEQHF.

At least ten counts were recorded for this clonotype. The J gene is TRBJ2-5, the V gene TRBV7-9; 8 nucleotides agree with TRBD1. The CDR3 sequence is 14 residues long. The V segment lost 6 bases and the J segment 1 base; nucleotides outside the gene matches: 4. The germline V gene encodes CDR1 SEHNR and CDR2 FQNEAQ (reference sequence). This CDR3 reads CASRRTGPQETQYF. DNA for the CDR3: TGTGCCAGCAGAAGGACAGGGCCCCAAGAGACCCAGTACTTC.

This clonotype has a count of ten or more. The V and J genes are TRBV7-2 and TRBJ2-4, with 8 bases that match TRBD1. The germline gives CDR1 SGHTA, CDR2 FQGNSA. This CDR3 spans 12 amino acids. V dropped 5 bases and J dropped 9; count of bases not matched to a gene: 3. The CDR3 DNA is TGTGCCAGCAGCAATACAGGGGGCATTCAGTACTTC. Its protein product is CASSNTGGIQYF. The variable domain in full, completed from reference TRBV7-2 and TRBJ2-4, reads GAGVSQSPSNKVTEKGKDVELRCDPISGHTALYWYRQSLGQGLEFLIYFQGNSAPDKSGLPSDRFSAERTGGSVSTLTIQRTQQEDSAVYLCASSNTGGIQYFGAGTRLSVL.

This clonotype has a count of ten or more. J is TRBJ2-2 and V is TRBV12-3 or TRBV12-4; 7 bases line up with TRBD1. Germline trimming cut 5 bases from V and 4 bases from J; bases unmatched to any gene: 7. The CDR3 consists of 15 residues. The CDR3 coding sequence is TGTGCCAGCAGTACTACAGGGGAAGGCACCGGGGAGCTGTTTTTT. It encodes CASSTTGEGTGELFF.

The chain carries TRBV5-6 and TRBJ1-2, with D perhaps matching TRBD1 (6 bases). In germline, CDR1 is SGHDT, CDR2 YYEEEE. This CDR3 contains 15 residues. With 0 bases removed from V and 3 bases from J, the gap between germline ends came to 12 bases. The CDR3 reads CASSLGQGSDYGYTF. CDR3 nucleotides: TGTGCCAGCAGCTTGGGGCAGGGGAGTGACTATGGCTACACCTTC.

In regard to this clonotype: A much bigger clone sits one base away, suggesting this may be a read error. CDR3 residues: CASGFDQNQETQYF. The CDR3 bases are TGTGCCAGCGGTTTCGATCAAAACCAAGAGACCCAGTACTTC. The genes are TRBV12-3 or TRBV12-4 and TRBJ2-5; no firm D call. The CDR3 spans 14 residues.

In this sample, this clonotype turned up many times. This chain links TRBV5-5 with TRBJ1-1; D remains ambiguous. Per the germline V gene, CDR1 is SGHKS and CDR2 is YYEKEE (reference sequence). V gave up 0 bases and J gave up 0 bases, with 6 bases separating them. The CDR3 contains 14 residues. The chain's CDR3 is CASSLERMNTEAFF. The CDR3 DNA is TGTGCCAGCAGCTTGGAACGGATGAACACTGAAGCTTTCTTT.

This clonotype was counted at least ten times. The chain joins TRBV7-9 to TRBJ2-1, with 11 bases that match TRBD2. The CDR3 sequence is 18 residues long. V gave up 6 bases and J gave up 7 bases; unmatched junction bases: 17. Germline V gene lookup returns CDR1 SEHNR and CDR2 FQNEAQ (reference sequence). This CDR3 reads CASSLTSLSGGVRNEQFF. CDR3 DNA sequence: TGTGCCAGCAGTCTCACCAGCCTTAGCGGGGGGGTTCGGAATGAGCAGTTCTTC. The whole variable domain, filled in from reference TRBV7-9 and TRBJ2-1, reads DTGVSQNPRHKITKRGQNVTFRCDPISEHNRLYWYRQTLGQGPEFLTYFQNEAQLEKSRLLSDRFSAERPKGSFSTLEIQRTEQGDSAMYLCASSLTSLSGGVRNEQFFGPGTRLTVL.